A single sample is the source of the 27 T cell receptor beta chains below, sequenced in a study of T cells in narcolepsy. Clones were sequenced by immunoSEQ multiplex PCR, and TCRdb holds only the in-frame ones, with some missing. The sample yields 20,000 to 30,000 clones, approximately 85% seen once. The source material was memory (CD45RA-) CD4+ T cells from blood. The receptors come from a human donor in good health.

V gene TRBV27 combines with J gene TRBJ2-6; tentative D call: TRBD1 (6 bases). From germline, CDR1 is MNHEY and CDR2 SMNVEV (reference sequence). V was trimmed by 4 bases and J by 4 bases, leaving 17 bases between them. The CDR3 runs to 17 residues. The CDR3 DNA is TGTGCCAGCAGTTGGATACCGCCAGGGGTCGGGGCCAACGTCCTGACTTTC. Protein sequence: CASSWIPPGVGANVLTF. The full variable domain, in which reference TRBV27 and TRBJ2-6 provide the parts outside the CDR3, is EAQVTQNPRYLITVTGKKLTVTCSQNMNHEYMSWYRQDPGLGLRQIYYSMNVEVTDKGDVPEGYKVSRKEKRNFPLILESPSPNQTSLYFCASSWIPPGVGANVLTFGAGSRLTVL.

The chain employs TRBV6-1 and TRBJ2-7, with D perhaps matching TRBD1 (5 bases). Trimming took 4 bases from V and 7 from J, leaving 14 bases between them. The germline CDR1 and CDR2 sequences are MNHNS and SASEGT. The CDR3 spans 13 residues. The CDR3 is CASSATVSEEQYF. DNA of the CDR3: TGTGCCAGCAGTGCGACAGTCTCTGAGGAGCAGTACTTC.

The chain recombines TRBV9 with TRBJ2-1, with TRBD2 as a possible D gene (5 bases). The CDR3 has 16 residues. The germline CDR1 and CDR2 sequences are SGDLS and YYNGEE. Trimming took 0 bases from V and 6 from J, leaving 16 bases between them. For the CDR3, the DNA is TGTGCCAGCAGCGTAGAGGCTAGCCGGCGATTCAATGAGCAGTTCTTC. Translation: CASSVEASRRFNEQFF.

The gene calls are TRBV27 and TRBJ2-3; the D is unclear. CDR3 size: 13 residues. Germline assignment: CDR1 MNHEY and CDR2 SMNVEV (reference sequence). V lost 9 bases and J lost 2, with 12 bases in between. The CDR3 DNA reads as TGTGCCAGTGTACGGGCAAACACAGATACGCAGTATTTT. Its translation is CASVRANTDTQYF.

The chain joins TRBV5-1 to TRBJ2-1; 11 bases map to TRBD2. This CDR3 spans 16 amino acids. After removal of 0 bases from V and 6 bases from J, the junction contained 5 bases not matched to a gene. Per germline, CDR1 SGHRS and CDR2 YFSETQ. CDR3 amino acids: CASSLAVLAGVNEQFF. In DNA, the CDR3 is TGCGCCAGCAGCTTGGCCGTACTAGCGGGAGTCAATGAGCAGTTCTTC.

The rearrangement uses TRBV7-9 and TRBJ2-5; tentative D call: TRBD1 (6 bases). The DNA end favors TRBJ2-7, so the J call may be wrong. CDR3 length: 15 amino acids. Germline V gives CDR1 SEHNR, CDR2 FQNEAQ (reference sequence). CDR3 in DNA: TGTGCCAGCAGCTTTTCCGGGGCAGGGGACTACGAGCAGTACTTC. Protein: CASSFSGAGDYEQYF.

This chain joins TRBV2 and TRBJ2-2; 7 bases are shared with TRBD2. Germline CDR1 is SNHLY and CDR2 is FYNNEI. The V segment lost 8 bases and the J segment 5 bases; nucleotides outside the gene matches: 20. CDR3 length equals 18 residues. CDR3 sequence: CASRAGLQRRGRTGELFF. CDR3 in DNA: TGTGCCAGCCGGGCGGGACTACAAAGGCGTGGTAGGACCGGGGAGCTGTTTTTT.

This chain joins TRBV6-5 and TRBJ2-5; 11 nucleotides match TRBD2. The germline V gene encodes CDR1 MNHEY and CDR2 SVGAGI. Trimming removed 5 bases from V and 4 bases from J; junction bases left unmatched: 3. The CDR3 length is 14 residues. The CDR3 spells CASSTLAGAETQYF. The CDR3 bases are TGTGCCAGCAGTACACTAGCGGGGGCAGAGACCCAGTACTTC.

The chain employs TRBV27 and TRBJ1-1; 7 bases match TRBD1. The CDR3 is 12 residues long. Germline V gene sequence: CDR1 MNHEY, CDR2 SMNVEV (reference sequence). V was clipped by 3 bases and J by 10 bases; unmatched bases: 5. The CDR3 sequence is CASSFRGGGAFF. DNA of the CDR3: TGTGCCAGCAGTTTCAGGGGGGGTGGAGCTTTCTTT.

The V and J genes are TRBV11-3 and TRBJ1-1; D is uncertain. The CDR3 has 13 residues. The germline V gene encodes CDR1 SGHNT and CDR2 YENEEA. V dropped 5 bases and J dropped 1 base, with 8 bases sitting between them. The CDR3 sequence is CASSPGRNTEAFF. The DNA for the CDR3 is TGTGCCAGCAGCCCCGGGAGGAACACTGAAGCTTTCTTT.

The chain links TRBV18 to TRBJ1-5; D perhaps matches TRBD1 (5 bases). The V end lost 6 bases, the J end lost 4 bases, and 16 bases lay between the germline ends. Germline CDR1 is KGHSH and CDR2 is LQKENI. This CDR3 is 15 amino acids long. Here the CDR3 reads CASSPEQAINQPQHF. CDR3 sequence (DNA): TGTGCCAGCTCCCCTGAACAGGCTATTAATCAGCCCCAGCATTTT.

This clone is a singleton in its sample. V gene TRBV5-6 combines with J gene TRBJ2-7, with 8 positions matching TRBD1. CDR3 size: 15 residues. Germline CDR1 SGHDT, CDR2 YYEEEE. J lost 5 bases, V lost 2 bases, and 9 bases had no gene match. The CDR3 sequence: CASSFLDREENEQYF. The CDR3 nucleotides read TGTGCCAGCAGCTTCCTGGACAGGGAAGAAAACGAGCAGTACTTC.

The CDR3 sequence is CASSPQAVTGVRGYTF. CDR3 coding DNA: TGTGCCAGCAGCCCTCAAGCCGTGACAGGGGTGCGTGGCTACACCTTC. The V gene is TRBV7-8, the J gene TRBJ1-2; 8 positions match TRBD1. V was clipped by 5 bases and J by 7 bases; unmatched bases: 15. CDR3 size: 16 residues. The germline CDR1 and CDR2 sequences are SGHVS and FQNEAQ.

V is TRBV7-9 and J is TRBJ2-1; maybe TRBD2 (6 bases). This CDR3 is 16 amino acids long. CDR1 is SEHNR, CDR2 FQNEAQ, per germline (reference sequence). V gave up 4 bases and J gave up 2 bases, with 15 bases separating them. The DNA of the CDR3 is TGTGCCAGCAGCTCCTCCAGCGGGCGAACCTACAATGAGCAGTTCTTC. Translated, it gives CASSSSSGRTYNEQFF.

The CDR3 DNA sequence: TGTGCCAGTAAGCCCGGGTTGGCGGTTAATGAAAAACTGTTTTTT. Amino acid sequence: CASKPGLAVNEKLFF. The genes are TRBV19 and TRBJ1-4; no clear D. Germline values: CDR1 LNHDA, CDR2 SQIVND (reference sequence). This CDR3 is built from 15 residues. The germline V and J ends were trimmed by 7 bases and 4 bases, with 16 bases remaining between them.

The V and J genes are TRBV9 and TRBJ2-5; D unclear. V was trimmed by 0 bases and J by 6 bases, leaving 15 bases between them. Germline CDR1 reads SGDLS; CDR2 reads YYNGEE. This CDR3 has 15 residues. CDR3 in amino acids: CASSVGGLLTQTQYF. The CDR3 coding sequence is TGTGCCAGCAGCGTAGGAGGCCTCCTTACGCAGACCCAGTACTTC.

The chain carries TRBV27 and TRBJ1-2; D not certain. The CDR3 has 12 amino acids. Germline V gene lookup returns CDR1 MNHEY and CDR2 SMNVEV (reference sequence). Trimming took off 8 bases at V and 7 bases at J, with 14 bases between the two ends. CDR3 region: CASYSLFGGYTF. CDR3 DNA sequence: TGTGCCAGCTACTCCCTCTTCGGTGGCTACACCTTC.

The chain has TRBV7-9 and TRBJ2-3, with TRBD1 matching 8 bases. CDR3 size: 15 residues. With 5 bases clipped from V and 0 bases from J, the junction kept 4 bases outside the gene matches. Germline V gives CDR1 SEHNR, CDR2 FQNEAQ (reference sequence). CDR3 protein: CASSQTGVSTDTQYF. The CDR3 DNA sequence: TGTGCCAGCAGCCAGACAGGGGTTAGCACAGATACGCAGTATTTT.

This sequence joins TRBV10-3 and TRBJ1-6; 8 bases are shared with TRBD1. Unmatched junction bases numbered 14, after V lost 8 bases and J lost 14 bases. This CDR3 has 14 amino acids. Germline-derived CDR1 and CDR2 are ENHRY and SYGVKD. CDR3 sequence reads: CAISPGTGQISLHF. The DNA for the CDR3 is TGTGCCATCTCCCCCGGGACAGGACAAATATCCCTCCACTTT.

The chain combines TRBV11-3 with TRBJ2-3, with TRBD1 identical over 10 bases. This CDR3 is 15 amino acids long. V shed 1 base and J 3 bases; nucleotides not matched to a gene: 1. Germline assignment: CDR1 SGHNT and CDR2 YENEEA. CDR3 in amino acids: CASSLGTGGTDTQYF. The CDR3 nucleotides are TGTGCCAGCAGCTTAGGGACAGGGGGGACAGATACGCAGTATTTT.

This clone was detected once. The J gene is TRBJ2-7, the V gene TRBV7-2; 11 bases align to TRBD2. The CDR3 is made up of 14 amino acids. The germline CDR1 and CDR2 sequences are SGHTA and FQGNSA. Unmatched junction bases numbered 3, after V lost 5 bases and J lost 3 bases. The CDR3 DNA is TGTGCCAGCAGCCTTACTAGCGGGAGCTACGAGCAGTACTTC. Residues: CASSLTSGSYEQYF.

For the CDR3, the DNA is TGTGCCAGCAGCCTACCAGGGGGCATTAACTATGGCTACACCTTC. The encoded protein is CASSLPGGINYGYTF. The V call is TRBV7-2, the J call TRBJ1-2, with 8 nucleotides matching TRBD1. This CDR3 is built from 15 residues. Germline V gene data show CDR1 as SGHTA and CDR2 as FQGNSA. V lost 5 bases and J lost 1; bases outside the gene matches: 6.

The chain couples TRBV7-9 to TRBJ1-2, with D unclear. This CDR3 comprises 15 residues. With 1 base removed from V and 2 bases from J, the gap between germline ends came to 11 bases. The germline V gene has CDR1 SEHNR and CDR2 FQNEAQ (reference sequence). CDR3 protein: CASSLGSDQNYGYTF. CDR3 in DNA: TGTGCCAGCAGCTTAGGCTCGGATCAGAACTATGGCTACACCTTC.

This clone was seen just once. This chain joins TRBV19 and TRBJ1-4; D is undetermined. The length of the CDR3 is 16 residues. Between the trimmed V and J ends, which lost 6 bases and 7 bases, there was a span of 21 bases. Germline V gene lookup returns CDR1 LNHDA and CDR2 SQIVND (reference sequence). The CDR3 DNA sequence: TGTGCCAGTAGCAACCTCCGGGTCACGACCTCTGAAAAACTGTTTTTT. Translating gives CASSNLRVTTSEKLFF.

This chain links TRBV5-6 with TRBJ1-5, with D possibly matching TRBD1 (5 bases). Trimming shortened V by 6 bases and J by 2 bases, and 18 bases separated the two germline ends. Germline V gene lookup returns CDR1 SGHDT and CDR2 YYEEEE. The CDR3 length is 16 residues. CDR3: CASTLWGPRGNQPQHF. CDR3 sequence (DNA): TGTGCCAGCACACTCTGGGGCCCTCGGGGCAATCAGCCCCAGCATTTT.

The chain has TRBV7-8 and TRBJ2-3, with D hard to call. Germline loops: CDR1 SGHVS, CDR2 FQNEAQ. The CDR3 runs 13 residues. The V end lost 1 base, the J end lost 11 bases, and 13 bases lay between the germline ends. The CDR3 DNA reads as TGTGCCAGCAGCTTAGATTTCTCGGGCCAGCAGTATTTT. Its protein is CASSLDFSGQQYF.

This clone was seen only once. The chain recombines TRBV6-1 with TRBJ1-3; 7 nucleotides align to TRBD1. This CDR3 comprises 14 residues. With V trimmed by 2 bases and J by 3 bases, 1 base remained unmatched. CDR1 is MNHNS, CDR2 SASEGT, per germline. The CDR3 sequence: CASSERGRGNTIYF. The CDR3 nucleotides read TGTGCCAGCAGTGAAAGGGGGCGTGGAAACACCATATATTTT.